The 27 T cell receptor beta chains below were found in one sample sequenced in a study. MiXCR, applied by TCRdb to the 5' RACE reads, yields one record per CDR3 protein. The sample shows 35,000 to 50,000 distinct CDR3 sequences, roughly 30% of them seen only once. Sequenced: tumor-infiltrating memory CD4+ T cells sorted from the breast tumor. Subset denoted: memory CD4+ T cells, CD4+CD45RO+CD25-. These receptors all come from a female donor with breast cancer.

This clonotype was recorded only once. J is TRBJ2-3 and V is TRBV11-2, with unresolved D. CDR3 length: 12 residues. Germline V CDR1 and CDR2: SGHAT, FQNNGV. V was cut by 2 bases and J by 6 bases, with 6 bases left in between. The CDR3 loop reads CASSLKMDTQYF. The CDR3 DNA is TGTGCCAGCAGCTTAAAGATGGATACGCAGTATTTT.

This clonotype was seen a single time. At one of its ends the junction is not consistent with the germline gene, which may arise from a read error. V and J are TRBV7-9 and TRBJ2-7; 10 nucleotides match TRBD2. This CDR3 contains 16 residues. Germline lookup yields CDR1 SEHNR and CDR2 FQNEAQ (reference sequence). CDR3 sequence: CASGLKLAGFSYEQYF. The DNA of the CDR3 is TGTGCCAGCGGCTTAAAACTAGCGGGATTCTCCTACGAGCAGTACTTC.

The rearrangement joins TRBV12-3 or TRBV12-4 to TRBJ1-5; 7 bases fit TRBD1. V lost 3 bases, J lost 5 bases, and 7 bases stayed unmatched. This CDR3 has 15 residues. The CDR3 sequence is CASSFLGTAYQPQHF. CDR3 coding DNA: TGTGCCAGCAGTTTTCTAGGGACAGCCTATCAGCCCCAGCATTTT.

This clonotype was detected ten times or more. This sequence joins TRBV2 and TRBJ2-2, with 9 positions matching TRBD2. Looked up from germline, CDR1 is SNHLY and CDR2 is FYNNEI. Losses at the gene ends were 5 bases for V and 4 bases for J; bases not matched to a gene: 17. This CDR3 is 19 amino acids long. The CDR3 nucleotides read TGTGCCAGCAGTCGTCAAGGCTTCGGCGGGAGGGGGGTCACCGGGGAGCTGTTTTTT. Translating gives CASSRQGFGGRGVTGELFF.

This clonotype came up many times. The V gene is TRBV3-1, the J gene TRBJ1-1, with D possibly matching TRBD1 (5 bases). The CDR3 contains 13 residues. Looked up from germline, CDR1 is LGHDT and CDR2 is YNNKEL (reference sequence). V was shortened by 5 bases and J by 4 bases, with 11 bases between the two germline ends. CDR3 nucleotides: TGTGCCAGCAGCAACCAAAGGGGCACTGAAGCTTTCTTT. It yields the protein CASSNQRGTEAFF.

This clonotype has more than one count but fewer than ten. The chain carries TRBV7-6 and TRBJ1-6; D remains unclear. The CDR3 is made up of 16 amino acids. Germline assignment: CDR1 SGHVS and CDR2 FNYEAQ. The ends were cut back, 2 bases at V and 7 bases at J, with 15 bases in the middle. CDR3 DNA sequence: TGTGCCAGCAGCTTACTTACGGTCGAATTAAATTCACCCCTCCACTTT. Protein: CASSLLTVELNSPLHF.

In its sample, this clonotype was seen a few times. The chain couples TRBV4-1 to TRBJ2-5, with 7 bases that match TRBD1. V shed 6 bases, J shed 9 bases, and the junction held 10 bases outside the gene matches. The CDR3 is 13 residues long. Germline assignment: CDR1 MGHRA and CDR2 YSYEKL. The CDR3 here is CASSRTGFGAQYF. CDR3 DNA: TGCGCCAGCAGTCGGACAGGTTTTGGGGCCCAGTACTTC.

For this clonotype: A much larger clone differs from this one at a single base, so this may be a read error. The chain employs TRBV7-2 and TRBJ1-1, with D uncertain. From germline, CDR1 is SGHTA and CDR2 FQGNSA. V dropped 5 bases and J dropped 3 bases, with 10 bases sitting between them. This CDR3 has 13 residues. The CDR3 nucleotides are TGTGCCAGCAGCAGTGAAATGGACACTGAAGCTTTCTTT. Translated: CASSSEMDTEAFF. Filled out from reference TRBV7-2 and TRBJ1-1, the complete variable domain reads GAGVSQSPSNKVTEKGKDVELRCDPISGHTALYWYRQSLGQGLEFLIYFQGNSAPDKSGLPSDRFSAERTGGSVSTLTIQRTQQEDSAVYLCASSSEMDTEAFFGQGTRLTVV.

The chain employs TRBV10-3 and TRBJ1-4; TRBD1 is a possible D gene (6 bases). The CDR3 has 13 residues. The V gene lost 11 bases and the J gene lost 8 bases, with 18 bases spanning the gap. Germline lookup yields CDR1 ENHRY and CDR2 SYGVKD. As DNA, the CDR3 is TGTGCCGCTAAGTCAGGGGATTACGAAAAACTGTTTTTT. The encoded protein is CAAKSGDYEKLFF.

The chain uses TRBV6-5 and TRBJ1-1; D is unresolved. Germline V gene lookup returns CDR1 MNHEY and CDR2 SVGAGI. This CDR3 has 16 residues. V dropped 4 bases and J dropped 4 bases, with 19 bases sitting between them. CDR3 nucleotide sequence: TGTGCCAGCAGTTTAAAGAGGCCCTTTGCGGGCACTGAAGCTTTCTTT. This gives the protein CASSLKRPFAGTEAFF.

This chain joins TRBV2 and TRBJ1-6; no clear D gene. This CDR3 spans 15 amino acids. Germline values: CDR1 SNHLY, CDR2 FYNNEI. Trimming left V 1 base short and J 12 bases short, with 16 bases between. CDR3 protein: CASSEVKVGYIPLHF. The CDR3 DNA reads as TGTGCCAGCAGTGAAGTCAAAGTAGGGTACATACCCCTCCACTTT.

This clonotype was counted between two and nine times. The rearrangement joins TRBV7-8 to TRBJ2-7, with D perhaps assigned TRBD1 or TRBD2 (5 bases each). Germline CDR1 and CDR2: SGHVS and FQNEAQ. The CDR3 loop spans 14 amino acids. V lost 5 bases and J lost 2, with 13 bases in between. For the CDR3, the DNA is TGTGCCAGCAGCCTCGGGACCTCCCCCTACGAGCAGTACTTC. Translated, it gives CASSLGTSPYEQYF. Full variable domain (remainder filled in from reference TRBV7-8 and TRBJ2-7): GAGVSQSPRYKVAKRGQDVALRCDPISGHVSLFWYQQALGQGPEFLTYFQNEAQLDKSGLPSDRFFAERPEGSVSTLKIQRTQQEDSAVYLCASSLGTSPYEQYFGPGTRLTVT.

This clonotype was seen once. This chain's CDR3 is CASSSWVGTDTQYF. CDR3 coding DNA: TGTGCCAGCAGCTCGTGGGTGGGCACAGATACGCAGTATTTT. The chain links TRBV7-9 to TRBJ2-3; D gene unclear. The CDR3 covers 14 residues. Germline V gene sequence: CDR1 SEHNR, CDR2 FQNEAQ (reference sequence). Trimming took off 4 bases at V and 1 base at J, with 9 bases between the two ends.

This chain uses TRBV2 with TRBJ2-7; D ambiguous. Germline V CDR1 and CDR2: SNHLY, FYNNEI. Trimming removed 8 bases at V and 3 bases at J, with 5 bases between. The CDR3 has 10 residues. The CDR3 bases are TGTGCCAGCCTAGGCTACGAGCAGTACTTC. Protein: CASLGYEQYF.

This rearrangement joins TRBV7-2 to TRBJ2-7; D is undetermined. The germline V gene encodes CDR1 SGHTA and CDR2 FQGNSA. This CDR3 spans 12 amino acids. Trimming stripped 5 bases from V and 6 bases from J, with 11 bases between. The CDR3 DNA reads TGTGCCAGCAGCCGCCCCGGGTTCGAGCAGTACTTC. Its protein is CASSRPGFEQYF.

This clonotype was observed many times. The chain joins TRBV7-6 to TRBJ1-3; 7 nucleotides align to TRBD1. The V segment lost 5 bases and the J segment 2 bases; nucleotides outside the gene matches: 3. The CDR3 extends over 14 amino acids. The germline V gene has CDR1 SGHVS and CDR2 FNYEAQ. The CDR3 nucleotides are TGTGCCAGCAGCCCAGGGACAGCTGGAAACACCATATATTTT. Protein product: CASSPGTAGNTIYF.

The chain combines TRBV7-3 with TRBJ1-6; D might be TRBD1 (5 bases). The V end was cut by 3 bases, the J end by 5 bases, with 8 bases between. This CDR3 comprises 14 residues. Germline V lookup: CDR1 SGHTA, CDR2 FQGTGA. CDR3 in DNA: TGTGCCAGCAGCTTCCAGGGTAATAATTCACCCCTCCACTTT. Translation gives CASSFQGNNSPLHF.

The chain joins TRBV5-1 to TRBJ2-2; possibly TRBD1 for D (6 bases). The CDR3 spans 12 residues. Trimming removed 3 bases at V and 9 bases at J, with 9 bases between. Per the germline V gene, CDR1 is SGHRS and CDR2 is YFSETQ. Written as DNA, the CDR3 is TGCGCCAGCAGCTCCCAGGGGCGGGAGCTGTTTTTT. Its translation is CASSSQGRELFF.

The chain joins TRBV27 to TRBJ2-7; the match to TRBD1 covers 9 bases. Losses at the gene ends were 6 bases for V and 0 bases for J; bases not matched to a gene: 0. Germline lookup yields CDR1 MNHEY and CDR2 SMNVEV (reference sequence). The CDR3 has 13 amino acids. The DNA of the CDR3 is TGTGCCAGCAGGACAGGGGGCTCCTACGAGCAGTACTTC. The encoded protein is CASRTGGSYEQYF.

In nucleotides, the CDR3 is TGTGCCAGCAGTCCATCCTCGAGCGGGCGGTACGAGCAGTACTTC. The encoded protein is CASSPSSSGRYEQYF. The chain employs TRBV27 and TRBJ2-7, with a weak D call TRBD2 (6 bases). CDR1 MNHEY and CDR2 SMNVEV come from the germline V gene (reference sequence). V was clipped by 5 bases and J by 4 bases, with 18 bases between them. This CDR3 region has 15 residues.

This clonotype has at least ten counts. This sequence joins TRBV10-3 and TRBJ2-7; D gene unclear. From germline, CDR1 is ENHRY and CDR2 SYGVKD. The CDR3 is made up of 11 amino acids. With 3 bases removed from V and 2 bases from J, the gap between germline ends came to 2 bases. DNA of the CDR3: TGTGCCATCAGTGACACCTACGAGCAGTACTTC. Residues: CAISDTYEQYF.

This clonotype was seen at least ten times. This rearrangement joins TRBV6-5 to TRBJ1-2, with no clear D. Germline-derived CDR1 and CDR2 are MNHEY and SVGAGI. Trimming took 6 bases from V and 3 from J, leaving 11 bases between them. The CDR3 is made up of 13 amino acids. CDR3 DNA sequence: TGTGCCAGCAGGCGGCCTTTCGACTATGGCTACACCTTC. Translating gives CASRRPFDYGYTF.

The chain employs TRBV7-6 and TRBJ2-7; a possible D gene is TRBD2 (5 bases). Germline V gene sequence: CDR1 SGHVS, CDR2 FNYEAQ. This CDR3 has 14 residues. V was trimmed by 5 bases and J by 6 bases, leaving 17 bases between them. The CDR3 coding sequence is TGTGCCAGCAGCCAAGCGGTTGGGTGGACCGAGCAGTACTTC. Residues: CASSQAVGWTEQYF.

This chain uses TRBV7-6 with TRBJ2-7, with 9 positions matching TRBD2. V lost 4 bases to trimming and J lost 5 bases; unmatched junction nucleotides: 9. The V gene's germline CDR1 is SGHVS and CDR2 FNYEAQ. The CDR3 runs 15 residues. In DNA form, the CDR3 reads TGTGCCAGCAGCTCCATGGATAGCGGGAGTCACGAGCAGTACTTC. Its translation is CASSSMDSGSHEQYF.

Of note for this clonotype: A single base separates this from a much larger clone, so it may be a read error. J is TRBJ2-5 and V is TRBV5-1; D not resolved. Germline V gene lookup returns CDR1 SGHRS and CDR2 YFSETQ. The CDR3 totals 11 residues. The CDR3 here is CANSLAETQYF. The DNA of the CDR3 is TGCGCCAACAGCTTGGCTGAGACCCAGTACTTC.

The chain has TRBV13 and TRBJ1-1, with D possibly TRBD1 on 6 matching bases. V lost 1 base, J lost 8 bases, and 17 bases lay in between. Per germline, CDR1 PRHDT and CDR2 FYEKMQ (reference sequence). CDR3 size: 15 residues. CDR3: CASSLVVLGGSEAFF. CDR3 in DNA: TGTGCCAGCAGCTTAGTGGTTTTAGGGGGGAGCGAAGCTTTCTTT.

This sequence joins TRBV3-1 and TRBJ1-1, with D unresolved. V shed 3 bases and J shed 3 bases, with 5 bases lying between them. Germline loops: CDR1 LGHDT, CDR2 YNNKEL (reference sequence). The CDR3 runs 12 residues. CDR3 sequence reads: CASSHGYTEAFF. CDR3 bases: TGTGCCAGCAGCCATGGGTACACTGAAGCTTTCTTT.